This T cell receptor beta chain was observed in a study of technical replicates of blood from several donors. The V gene's germline CDR1 is SGHTA and CDR2 FQGNSA. V was cut by 0 bases and J by 2 bases, with 14 bases left in between. The CDR3 sequence is 17 residues long. Produced via immunoSEQ multiplex PCR; TCRdb's table is partial and in-frame only. The table lists about 56,000 clones, roughly 96% of them singletons. Material: PBMCs. V is TRBV7-2 and J is TRBJ1-3, with TRBD1 as a possible D gene (6 bases). This clonotype was sampled from a human donor in good health. Some clones in this sample may be carry-over from other donors' samples. The CDR3 DNA is TGTGCCAGCAGCTTAGCGGCGGGGGGCTCAGCTGGAAACACCATATATTTT. Its protein product is CASSLAAGGSAGNTIYF.